The sequence of this T cell receptor (beta chain) was determined in a study of blood T cell repertoires in COVID-19. TCRdb keeps only in-frame clones here, not all; method: immunoSEQ multiplex PCR. The sample contains under 150,000 clones, roughly 81% of which appear only once. V lost 2 bases and J 6 bases, leaving 8 bases between the germline ends. Germline V lookup: CDR1 SNHLY, CDR2 FYNNEI. CDR3 size: 13 residues. The TCR originated in a human donor with acute or convalescent COVID-19. The donor label of this sample is uncertain. Sequencing was carried out using peripheral blood. This sequence joins TRBV2 and TRBJ1-5; weak D call: TRBD1 (5 bases). Written as DNA, the CDR3 is TGTGCCAGCAGTGAAAGGCAGGGTCAGCCCCAGCATTTT. This encodes CASSERQGQPQHF.